The 16 T cell receptor beta chains in this list originate from one sample, sequenced in a study of read filtering for tumor transcriptome and immune sequencing. Molecular barcoded adaptors covering alpha/delta and beta/gamma chains were used on about 390 ng RNA. TCRdb re-derived calls from the reads in MiXCR, one entry per CDR3 protein. This table holds around 130,000 distinct CDR3 sequences, about 13% found once. The sequencing input was a population of CD138-negative cells sorted from bone marrow. These receptors all stem from a donor aged 40 or older with multiple myeloma.

This clonotype was picked up many times. V and J are TRBV5-4 and TRBJ2-1, with D tentatively TRBD1 or TRBD2 (5 bases each). The germline V and J ends were trimmed by 3 bases and 7 bases, with 17 bases remaining between them. This CDR3 has 15 amino acids. Germline V gives CDR1 SGHNT, CDR2 YYREEE (reference sequence). CDR3 region: CASSSGPELGNEQFF. For the CDR3, the DNA is TGTGCCAGCAGCTCGGGACCAGAGCTCGGTAATGAGCAGTTCTTC.

In its sample, this clonotype was seen many times. An end of the junction does not agree with germline; a read error may underlie this. The CDR3 sequence is CASSPPRGSGTYEQYF. CDR3 sequence (DNA): TGTGCCAGCAGCCCCCCGCGTGGTAGCGGGACCTATGAGCAGTACTTC. V usage is TRBV7-9 and J usage is TRBJ2-7; TRBD2 matches at 8 bases. Germline loops: CDR1 SEHNR, CDR2 FQNEAQ (reference sequence). The CDR3 contains 16 residues.

This clonotype was seen a handful of times. Mismatch with germline at one junction end may stem from a read error. The chain employs TRBV4-3 and TRBJ2-1; the match to TRBD2 covers 14 bases. The CDR3 has 16 amino acids. CDR1 and CDR2 from the germline V gene are LGHNA and YSLEER. The CDR3 is CASSRGTSGSGYEQSF. DNA of the CDR3: TGCGCCAGCAGCAGGGGGACTAGCGGGAGCGGCTATGAGCAGTCCTTC.

This clonotype has at least ten counts. The chain is built from TRBV29-1 and TRBJ2-1; D not certain. V was clipped by 2 bases and J by 5 bases, with 7 bases between them. The CDR3 runs 12 residues. Looked up from germline, CDR1 is SQVTM and CDR2 is ANQGSEA. CDR3: CSVETRNNEQFF. The CDR3 bases are TGCAGCGTTGAAACCAGGAACAATGAGCAGTTCTTC.

This clonotype was observed a handful of times. V usage is TRBV5-4 and J usage is TRBJ2-6; possibly TRBD1 for D (5 bases). V was cut by 6 bases and J by 0 bases, with 22 bases left in between. CDR1 and CDR2 from the germline V gene are SGHNT and YYREEE (reference sequence). CDR3 length: 19 residues. The CDR3 nucleotides read TGTGCCAGCAACCTCGGCAGGGCTACATCAAGCTCTGGGGCCAACGTCCTGACTTTC. Translating gives CASNLGRATSSSGANVLTF.

A few counts support this clonotype. A much larger clone differs from this one at a single base, so this may be a read error. The V call is TRBV19, the J call TRBJ1-2; possibly TRBD1 for D (6 bases). Germline V CDR1 and CDR2: LNHDA, SQIVND (reference sequence). With 4 bases removed from V and 4 bases from J, the gap between germline ends came to 16 bases. The CDR3 totals 15 residues. CDR3 nucleotide sequence: TGTGCCAGTAGTACCGGACAGAGGTTTGGCTATGGCTACACCTTC. Amino acid sequence: CASSTGQRFGYGYTF. The full variable domain, with the rest looked up from reference TRBV19 and TRBJ1-2, is DGGITQSPKYLFRKEGQNVTLSCEQNLNHDAMYWYRQDPGQGLRLIYYSQIVNDFQKGDIAEGYSVSREKKESFPLTVTSAQKNPTAFYLCASSTGQRFGYGYTFGSGTRLTVV.

There are many counts of this clonotype. V gene TRBV12-3 or TRBV12-4 combines with J gene TRBJ2-3; TRBD2 matches at 11 bases. Trimming at V came to 4 bases and at J to 2 bases, leaving 5 bases not matched to a gene. The CDR3 sequence is 16 residues long. The CDR3 DNA reads TGTGCCAGCAGTTATCCGGGACTAGCGGCCACAGATACGCAGTATTTT. Translation: CASSYPGLAATDTQYF.

This chain links TRBV5-1 with TRBJ2-3; no definite D call. This CDR3 is built from 14 residues. Trimming stripped 7 bases from V and 0 bases from J, with 12 bases between. CDR1 and CDR2 (germline): SGHRS, YFSETQ. CDR3 region: CASQVEKSTDTQYF. CDR3 DNA: TGCGCCAGCCAGGTCGAAAAAAGCACAGATACGCAGTATTTT.

There are many counts of this clonotype. The chain combines TRBV6-1 with TRBJ2-1; TRBD1 matches 11 bases. V shed 7 bases and J 0 bases; nucleotides not matched to a gene: 11. Looked up from germline, CDR1 is MNHNS and CDR2 is SASEGT. The CDR3 covers 18 residues. The CDR3, as DNA: TGTGCCAGCACCGGGACAGGGGGTAGGGTGATCTCCTACAATGAGCAGTTCTTC. This translates into CASTGTGGRVISYNEQFF.

A word on this clonotype: This may arise from a read error, as a much more abundant clone is one base away. The gene calls are TRBV29-1 and TRBJ2-1; TRBD2 aligns across 12 bases. CDR1 and CDR2 (germline): SQVTM, ANQGSEA. This CDR3 region has 13 residues. Trimming cost V 4 bases and J 7 bases; bases outside gene matches: 2. The CDR3 protein is CSVGLAGENEQFF. The CDR3 region has the DNA TGCAGCGTTGGACTAGCGGGAGAAAATGAGCAGTTCTTC.

In this sample, this clonotype turned up many times. Relative to the germline gene, one junction end is altered; a read error may explain this. This chain links TRBV6-2 or TRBV6-3 with TRBJ1-5; possibly TRBD1 for D (5 bases). The CDR3 length is 16 residues. Germline V gene data show CDR1 as MNHEY and CDR2 as SVGEGT. CDR3 residues: CASSYEGTGSSQPQHF. For the CDR3, the DNA is TGTGCCAGCAGTTACGAGGGAACAGGTAGCAGTCAGCCCCAGCATTTT.

At least ten counts were recorded for this clonotype. The genes are TRBV6-2 or TRBV6-3 and TRBJ2-7; weak D call: TRBD1 (6 bases). Germline CDR1 and CDR2: MNHEY and SVGEGT. Trimming took off 5 bases at V and 0 bases at J, with 17 bases between the two ends. The length of the CDR3 is 16 residues. CDR3: CASSLPGHLLSYEQYF. DNA for the CDR3: TGTGCCAGCAGTCTCCCGGGACACCTCCTCTCCTACGAGCAGTACTTC.

This clonotype was detected a few times. The rearrangement links TRBV14 to TRBJ1-3; 7 bases are shared with TRBD1. V dropped 0 bases and J dropped 0; count of bases not matched to a gene: 2. CDR1 is SGHDN, CDR2 FVKESK, per germline. The CDR3 totals 16 residues. The CDR3 DNA is TGTGCCAGCAGCCAAGATGGGACAGCCTCTGGAAACACCATATATTTT. Protein product: CASSQDGTASGNTIYF. Drawing the rest from reference TRBV14 and TRBJ1-3, the complete variable domain is EAGVTQFPSHSVIEKGQTVTLRCDPISGHDNLYWYRRVMGKEIKFLLHFVKESKQDESGMPNNRFLAERTGGTYSTLKVQPAELEDSGVYFCASSQDGTASGNTIYFGEGSWLTVV.

The J gene is TRBJ2-5, the V gene TRBV30; tentative D call: TRBD2 (6 bases). Per germline, CDR1 GTSNPN and CDR2 SVGIG (reference sequence). This CDR3 region has 14 residues. V shed 0 bases and J shed 5 bases, with 13 bases lying between them. CDR3 amino acids: CAWSVQEGRETQYF. In DNA, the CDR3 is TGTGCCTGGAGTGTACAGGAGGGGCGGGAGACCCAGTACTTC. Full variable domain (missing parts from reference TRBV30 and TRBJ2-5): SQTIHQWPATLVQPVGSPLSLECTVEGTSNPNLYWYRQAAGRGLQLLFYSVGIGQISSEVPQNLSASRPQDRQFILSSKKLLLSDSGFYLCAWSVQEGRETQYFGPGTRLLVL.

The chain links TRBV3-1 to TRBJ1-4, with no clear D. CDR1 and CDR2 (germline): LGHDT, YNNKEL (reference sequence). V lost 5 bases, J lost 8 bases, and 15 bases lay in between. CDR3 length equals 14 residues. In nucleotides, the CDR3 is TGTGCCAGCAGCGCGGGCCTCCGGGAGGAAAAACTGTTTTTT. Amino acids: CASSAGLREEKLFF.

The rearrangement uses TRBV9 and TRBJ2-5; TRBD1 matches at 8 bases. The trim removed 2 bases at V and 5 bases at J, leaving 8 bases unmatched. Germline-derived CDR1 and CDR2 are SGDLS and YYNGEE. This CDR3 is 15 amino acids long. CDR3 in amino acids: CASSVSPDRVETQYF. CDR3 in DNA: TGTGCCAGCAGCGTCTCCCCGGACAGGGTGGAGACCCAGTACTTC.